This T cell receptor (beta chain) was identified in a study of blood T cell repertoires in COVID-19. As for the study in general: The study drew acute and convalescent COVID-19 samples from the United States, Italy and Spain. PBMCs, B-cell-depleted T cells, or T cells were the source of the cDNA or gDNA that made up the material.

The J segment lost 5 bases and the V segment lost 0 bases, leaving 6 bases of the junction unmatched. This CDR3 contains 17 residues. CDR1 and CDR2 (germline): SGHTA, FQGTGA. The repertoire was sequenced with immunoSEQ multiplex PCR; TCRdb's copy has only in-frame clones and lacks some. The table lists about 180,000 clones, about 81% of them singletons. The specimen was peripheral blood. The sequence came from a woman older than 75 with COVID-19, enrolled during active disease. The chain uses TRBV7-3 and TRBJ2-2; TRBD1 agrees at 10 bases. The CDR3 spells CASSLTWGTGVTGELFF. The CDR3 nucleotides are TGTGCCAGCAGCTTAACGTGGGGGACAGGGGTAACCGGGGAGCTGTTTTTT.